This T cell receptor beta chain derives from a study of T cells in Graves' hyperthyroidism and ophthalmopathy. Broader study findings: Most expanded thyroid clonotypes above 0.001 also appeared in blood.

Patients showing uncontrolled infection, other autoimmune disease, pregnancy or lactation were ineligible. CDR1 and CDR2 from the germline V gene are ENHRY and SYGVKD. This CDR3 is built from 14 residues. With 6 bases clipped from V and 6 bases from J, the junction kept 9 bases outside the gene matches. Amplified TCR beta CDR3 regions came from RNA transcripts. The HTBI primer set was used in a first-round RT-PCR of the TCR CDR3. TCRdb re-called the multiplex PCR reads through MiXCR, storing one row per CDR3 protein. Of approximately 700,000 distinct CDR3 sequences in the sample, 45% are singletons; the top ten hold approximately 6.8%. About this clonotype itself: Its cognate antigen is unknown.

This clonotype was obtained from an adult man with Graves' disease, either hyperthyroidism or ophthalmopathy (not recorded which). The chain joins TRBV10-3 to TRBJ1-2; TRBD1 matches 8 bases. The source material was peripheral blood or thyroid tissue (not recorded which). CDR3 nucleotides: TGTGCCATCAGGAATGGACAGGGCGGAGATGGCTACACCTTC. Residues: CAIRNGQGGDGYTF.